These 23 T cell receptor beta chains share one sample of origin, sequenced in a study of blood T cells in healthy people across ages. The second PCR ran about 6 to 12 cycles with a sample-barcoded 5' primer and J-beta primers. A single record per CDR3 protein comes from TCRdb applying MiXCR to the 5' RACE reads. The data hold some 1.8 million distinct CDR3 sequences, with around 42% observed a single time. Sequences were obtained from blood. The source is a human donor in good health.

The chain is built from TRBV6-5 and TRBJ2-3; tentative D call: TRBD2 (5 bases). This CDR3 spans 15 amino acids. V gave up 5 bases and J gave up 4 bases, with 16 bases separating them. The germline CDR1 and CDR2 sequences are MNHEY and SVGAGI. Here the CDR3 reads CASSLHPSHSDTQYF. The CDR3 nucleotides read TGTGCCAGCAGTCTACACCCTAGCCACTCAGATACGCAGTATTTT.

The chain is built from TRBV2 and TRBJ2-5, with 11 bases that match TRBD2. The J call may be incorrect, as the DNA end agrees better with TRBJ2-7. In germline, CDR1 is SNHLY, CDR2 FYNNEI. The CDR3 runs to 15 residues. CDR3 in amino acids: CASSEGLAGLHEQYF. The CDR3 bases are TGTGCCAGCAGTGAAGGACTAGCGGGGTTGCACGAGCAGTACTTC.

The rearrangement links TRBV6-6 to TRBJ2-3, with 8 bases matching TRBD1. Germline V gives CDR1 MNHNY, CDR2 SVGAGI (reference sequence). The length of the CDR3 is 14 residues. The trim removed 5 bases at V and 7 bases at J, leaving 8 bases unmatched. Here the CDR3 reads CASSTRGQTHTQYF. The CDR3, as DNA: TGTGCCAGCAGTACCAGGGGGCAGACTCATACGCAGTATTTT.

V is TRBV20-1 and J is TRBJ2-3; 11 bases are shared with TRBD2. The CDR3 runs to 17 residues. The V gene's germline CDR1 is DFQATT and CDR2 SNEGSKA (reference sequence). Losses at the gene ends were 3 bases for V and 1 base for J; bases not matched to a gene: 9. The CDR3 DNA sequence: TGCAGTGCTAGCCCTCTTCTACTAGCGGGGGGCACAGATACGCAGTATTTT. The encoded protein is CSASPLLLAGGTDTQYF.

The table lists this clonotype with a few counts. V and J are TRBV5-5 and TRBJ2-7; D remains ambiguous. The CDR3 is made up of 12 amino acids. CDR1 and CDR2 (germline): SGHKS, YYEKEE (reference sequence). Trimming stripped 7 bases from V and 1 base from J, with 9 bases between. Here the CDR3 DNA reads TGTGCCAGCCTCGGTGGTTCCTACGAGCAGTACTTC. Translating gives CASLGGSYEQYF.

This clonotype was detected a few times. This rearrangement joins TRBV4-1 to TRBJ2-1; TRBD2 matches 8 bases. The germline gives CDR1 MGHRA, CDR2 YSYEKL. This CDR3 has 15 amino acids. With V trimmed by 1 base and J by 3 bases, 2 bases remained unmatched. CDR3: CASSQGSGGYNEQFF. DNA for the CDR3: TGCGCCAGCAGCCAAGGGAGCGGGGGCTACAATGAGCAGTTCTTC.

The chain joins TRBV7-3 to TRBJ1-2; D is perhaps TRBD1 (6 bases). Trimming stripped 5 bases from V and 1 base from J, with 14 bases between. Looked up from germline, CDR1 is SGHTA and CDR2 is FQGTGA. The CDR3 totals 15 residues. The CDR3 protein is CASSPGGAGNYGYTF. The CDR3 DNA follows: TGTGCCAGCAGCCCCGGGGGGGCGGGTAACTATGGCTACACCTTC.

Only a few counts were recorded for this clonotype. This sequence joins TRBV20-1 and TRBJ2-3; 9 bases line up with TRBD2. This CDR3 comprises 14 residues. Germline loops: CDR1 DFQATT, CDR2 SNEGSKA (reference sequence). The trim removed 5 bases at V and 1 base at J, leaving 4 bases unmatched. CDR3 sequence reads: CSAALAGRTDTQYF. The CDR3 region has the DNA TGCAGTGCTGCGCTAGCGGGGCGCACAGATACGCAGTATTTT.

The V gene is TRBV5-4, the J gene TRBJ1-2; TRBD1 might be the D (6 bases). The germline V gene has CDR1 SGHNT and CDR2 YYREEE (reference sequence). CDR3 length equals 15 residues. V was cut by 2 bases and J by 4 bases, with 15 bases left in between. CDR3 DNA sequence: TGTGCCAGCAGCTTCGGCGGGGGGCGAGGCTATGGCTACACCTTC. This gives the protein CASSFGGGRGYGYTF.

The chain links TRBV29-1 to TRBJ2-5; weak D call: TRBD1 (6 bases). V gave up 8 bases and J gave up 2 bases, with 21 bases separating them. The CDR3 has 15 residues. Per germline, CDR1 SQVTM and CDR2 ANQGSEA. This chain's CDR3 is CSYDRTGRTQETQYF. The CDR3 DNA reads as TGCAGCTACGACAGGACCGGACGGACGCAAGAGACCCAGTACTTC.

This clonotype was detected only once. V gene TRBV6-5 combines with J gene TRBJ1-4; D uncertain. Germline loops: CDR1 MNHEY, CDR2 SVGAGI. The V end was cut by 1 base, the J end by 8 bases, with 11 bases between. The CDR3 has 14 residues. DNA of the CDR3: TGTGCCAGCAGTTACTTAGGGCTTGGAGAAAAACTGTTTTTT. Translation: CASSYLGLGEKLFF.

In its sample, this clonotype was seen many times. The chain uses TRBV5-1 and TRBJ2-1; TRBD1 agrees at 11 bases. The CDR3 covers 15 residues. V gave up 4 bases and J gave up 6 bases; unmatched junction bases: 6. CDR1 is SGHRS, CDR2 YFSETQ, per germline. CDR3 sequence reads: CASSPDRGHTNEQFF. Here the CDR3 DNA reads TGCGCCAGCAGCCCGGACAGGGGGCACACCAATGAGCAGTTCTTC.

V is TRBV9 and J is TRBJ2-4, with 8 bases that match TRBD1. Germline-derived CDR1 and CDR2 are SGDLS and YYNGEE. The CDR3 is made up of 14 amino acids. The trim removed 4 bases at V and 9 bases at J, leaving 9 bases unmatched. The CDR3 nucleotides are TGTGCCAGCAGCATTGAGGACAGGGCGACCATTCAGTACTTC. Its protein product is CASSIEDRATIQYF.

The gene calls are TRBV12-3 or TRBV12-4 and TRBJ2-4; 8 bases fit TRBD2. V lost 3 bases and J lost 3; bases outside the gene matches: 4. This CDR3 region has 15 residues. This CDR3 is CASSLTSVIKNIQYF. The DNA for the CDR3 is TGTGCCAGCAGTTTGACTAGCGTCATCAAAAACATTCAGTACTTC.

About this clonotype: At one end, the junction sequence differs from germline, possibly due to a read error. The gene calls are TRBV5-1 and TRBJ2-6, with 7 bases matching TRBD1. Looked up from germline, CDR1 is SGHRS and CDR2 is YFSETQ. This CDR3 comprises 13 residues. The CDR3 region is CASSLEGANVRTF. The CDR3 DNA follows: TGCGCCAGCAGCTTGGAGGGGGCCAACGTCCGGACTTTC.

The gene calls are TRBV29-1 and TRBJ1-5, with unresolved D. The germline V and J ends were trimmed by 6 bases and 0 bases, with 6 bases remaining between them. This CDR3 has 12 amino acids. The germline CDR1 and CDR2 sequences are SQVTM and ANQGSEA. CDR3 bases: TGCAGCGTCGCCGATAGCAATCAGCCCCAGCATTTT. Translating it yields CSVADSNQPQHF.

Regarding this clonotype: The missing conserved phenylalanine or tryptophan at the end of this CDR3 makes a read error likely. The chain joins TRBV10-3 to TRBJ2-3; 8 nucleotides match TRBD2. Germline CDR1 and CDR2: ENHRY and SYGVKD. V shed 11 bases and J 2 bases; nucleotides not matched to a gene: 3. This CDR3 is built from 12 residues. The CDR3, as DNA: TGTGCCGCAGCGGGGGCCACAGATACGCAGTATTTG. Protein: CAAAGATDTQYL.

V and J are TRBV5-1 and TRBJ1-2, with 9 bases lining up with TRBD1. Germline lookup yields CDR1 SGHRS and CDR2 YFSETQ. The CDR3 sequence is 14 residues long. V gave up 8 bases and J gave up 4 bases; unmatched junction bases: 9. The CDR3: CASSQGASVYGYTF. CDR3 bases: TGCGCCAGTTCACAGGGGGCCTCTGTCTATGGCTACACCTTC.

In its sample, this clonotype was seen a few times. The J gene is TRBJ2-1, the V gene TRBV9; 11 nucleotides align to TRBD2. This CDR3 is 16 amino acids long. Germline CDR1 SGDLS, CDR2 YYNGEE. Trimming cost V 4 bases and J 5 bases; bases outside gene matches: 8. CDR3 nucleotides: TGTGCCAGCAGCTTATATAGCGGGGGGGCCCACAATGAGCAGTTCTTC. It specifies CASSLYSGGAHNEQFF.

The chain recombines TRBV29-1 with TRBJ1-1; D uncertain. The V gene lost 3 bases and the J gene lost 4 bases, with 15 bases spanning the gap. Per the germline V gene, CDR1 is SQVTM and CDR2 is ANQGSEA. The length of the CDR3 is 14 residues. The CDR3 reads CSVDLGWRATEAFF. In DNA form, the CDR3 reads TGCAGCGTTGATTTGGGGTGGAGGGCCACTGAAGCTTTCTTT.

This clonotype was picked up a small number of times. The V gene is TRBV11-2, the J gene TRBJ1-2; maybe TRBD1 (5 bases). The V gene's germline CDR1 is SGHAT and CDR2 FQNNGV. V lost 4 bases and J lost 7, with 16 bases in between. The CDR3 runs to 14 residues. This CDR3 reads CASSSIPQGGGYTF. The CDR3 DNA reads as TGTGCCAGCAGCTCGATCCCGCAGGGAGGTGGCTACACCTTC.

The chain is built from TRBV10-3 and TRBJ1-5; 7 positions match TRBD1. This CDR3 is 15 amino acids long. Trimming removed 6 bases from V and 0 bases from J; junction bases left unmatched: 5. Germline V gene lookup returns CDR1 ENHRY and CDR2 SYGVKD. Here the CDR3 reads CAIRDGTDSNQPQHF. CDR3 nucleotides: TGTGCCATCAGGGACGGGACAGATAGCAATCAGCCCCAGCATTTT.

V and J are TRBV20-1 and TRBJ1-5, with D uncertain. Trimming removed 3 bases from V and 6 bases from J, with 15 bases in between. Germline V gene sequence: CDR1 DFQATT, CDR2 SNEGSKA (reference sequence). This CDR3 comprises 14 residues. CDR3 DNA sequence: TGCAGTGCTAGGGCCGGCCGGGCTAGTCAGCCCCAGCATTTT. Translating gives CSARAGRASQPQHF.